This TCR beta chain was captured by sequencing in a study of blood T cell repertoires in COVID-19. About the research overall: Donors in the United States, Italy and Spain gave samples during acute or convalescent COVID-19. T cells, B-cell-depleted T cells, or PBMCs provided the cDNA or gDNA that served as material.

Losses at the gene ends were 1 base for V and 5 bases for J; bases not matched to a gene: 6. The CDR3 has 16 residues. Germline V CDR1 and CDR2: MGHDK, SYGVNS. As handled by the study authors: From reference gene primer amplification, estimates of nucleated cell counts were derived. This table comes from immunoSEQ multiplex PCR, and its TCRdb copy is limited to in-frame clones, with some not included. From that table come the V and J calls and clone size; the DNA was used to work out D and trimming. The sample shows 70,000 or so clones, approximately 90% of them seen only once. The specimen sequenced was peripheral blood. The chain is built from TRBV25-1 and TRBJ2-3; 10 bases align to TRBD2. This receptor was identified in a woman between 18 and 29 years old with acute or convalescent COVID-19. As DNA, the CDR3 is TGTGCCAGCAGTGAATCGATAGCGGGAGGCGAAGATACGCAGTATTTT. Amino acid sequence: CASSESIAGGEDTQYF.